What follows is one TCR beta chain and its context. Its antigen is currently unknown. The source of the sample is a study of cytomegalovirus exposure and HLA in healthy donors. Study-level information: Tens of millions of unique TCRs from HLA-typed donors made up an early data release. General study results and limits: HLA-A and HLA-B allele assignments for most subjects were reportedly predicted accurately using TCR beta sequences. Common viral pathogens (according to a later analysis) appeared linked to several of the most significant clusters.

PCR used 60 Vbeta primers and 13 Jbeta primers. The assay was immunoSEQ multiplex PCR, and TCRdb's table has in-frame clones only and misses some. The sample shows 150,000 to 200,000 clones, about 81% of them seen only once. With 5 bases clipped from V and 7 bases from J, the junction kept 10 bases outside the gene matches. The CDR3 sequence is 16 residues long. Germline values: CDR1 LGHNA, CDR2 YNFKEQ. At collection, donors were nominally healthy, but unrecorded immune exposures were probable. This receptor was identified in a woman aged 18-29 years in good health and CMV-seronegative. Material for sequencing was PBMCs. This chain joins TRBV4-2 and TRBJ1-6; TRBD1 aligns across 8 bases. CDR3 nucleotide sequence: TGTGCCAGCAGCTCGCGACCGGGACAGGAAAATTCACCCCTCCACTTT. Translating gives CASSSRPGQENSPLHF.